Below are 30 T cell receptor beta chains sequenced from a single sample in a study of shared clonotypes between healthy human individuals. Measured with immunoSEQ multiplex PCR; TCRdb has only the in-frame clones, and not every one. The sample consists of about 1.5 million clones, approximately 98% of them appearing once. Sample: naive CD4+ T cells sorted from blood. Subset specified: CD45RA+ positively selected. These receptor sequences come from a young man in good health.

The chain joins TRBV9 to TRBJ2-3, with unresolved D. V lost 0 bases and J 2 bases, leaving 10 bases between the germline ends. The CDR3 totals 15 residues. The V gene's germline CDR1 is SGDLS and CDR2 YYNGEE. The DNA of the CDR3 is TGTGCCAGCAGCGTAGGTGGGATATTCACAGATACGCAGTATTTT. This translates into CASSVGGIFTDTQYF. The full variable domain, completed using reference TRBV9 and TRBJ2-3, is DSGVTQTPKHLITATGQRVTLRCSPRSGDLSVYWYQQSLDQGLQFLIQYYNGEERAKGNILERFSAQQFPDLHSELNLSSLELGDSALYFCASSVGGIFTDTQYFGPGTRLTVL.

This rearrangement joins TRBV25-1 to TRBJ1-2; D not resolved. Germline CDR1 MGHDK, CDR2 SYGVNS. The CDR3 consists of 15 residues. The germline V and J ends were trimmed by 1 base and 2 bases, with 11 bases remaining between them. The CDR3 sequence: CASSELKTQNYGYTF. Written as DNA, the CDR3 is TGTGCCAGCAGTGAATTAAAAACACAGAACTATGGCTACACCTTC.

The rearrangement uses TRBV7-9 and TRBJ1-4, with D unclear. The CDR3 has 13 residues. V lost 2 bases and J lost 15, with 16 bases in between. The germline V gene encodes CDR1 SEHNR and CDR2 FQNEAQ (reference sequence). CDR3 loop: CASSLRMTDFLFF. CDR3 bases: TGTGCCAGCAGCTTAAGAATGACCGACTTCTTGTTTTTT.

The chain employs TRBV7-9 and TRBJ2-3, with 8 bases fitting TRBD2. This CDR3 has 14 residues. CDR1 is SEHNR and CDR2 is FQNEAQ in the germline V gene (reference sequence). Trimming cost V 6 bases and J 4 bases; bases outside gene matches: 6. The CDR3 is CASRTSGGPDTQYF. In DNA form, the CDR3 reads TGTGCCAGCAGAACTAGCGGTGGTCCAGATACGCAGTATTTT.

The rearrangement links TRBV2 to TRBJ1-1; D remains unclear. The CDR3 is 13 amino acids. Germline assignment: CDR1 SNHLY and CDR2 FYNNEI. The V gene lost 1 base and the J gene lost 3 bases, with 6 bases spanning the gap. For the CDR3, the DNA is TGTGCCAGCAGTGAAGATGCGGACACTGAAGCTTTCTTT. Amino acids: CASSEDADTEAFF. The whole variable domain, remainder taken from reference TRBV2 and TRBJ1-1, is EPEVTQTPSHQVTQMGQEVILRCVPISNHLYFYWYRQILGQKVEFLVSFYNNEISEKSEIFDDQFSVERPDGSNFTLKIRSTKLEDSAMYFCASSEDADTEAFFGQGTRLTVV.

This sequence joins TRBV27 and TRBJ1-3; D possibly corresponds to TRBD1 (5 bases). The germline V gene has CDR1 MNHEY and CDR2 SMNVEV (reference sequence). V shed 0 bases and J shed 4 bases, with 13 bases lying between them. The CDR3 contains 16 residues. The CDR3 region has the DNA TGTGCCAGCAGTTTATCGCTGGACACCGTCGGAAACACCATATATTTT. Translation: CASSLSLDTVGNTIYF.

The table lists this clone with a few counts. This chain links TRBV29-1 with TRBJ1-2, with D perhaps TRBD1 (6 bases). V gave up 7 bases and J gave up 4 bases, with 10 bases separating them. CDR3 length equals 11 residues. The germline gives CDR1 SQVTM, CDR2 ANQGSEA. The CDR3 loop is CSASGAYGYTF. The DNA for the CDR3 is TGCAGCGCCTCAGGGGCCTATGGCTACACCTTC.

The chain has TRBV5-4 and TRBJ2-2, with 12 bases aligning to TRBD2. CDR1 and CDR2 from the germline V gene are SGHNT and YYREEE (reference sequence). With 4 bases clipped from V and 4 bases from J, the junction kept 5 bases outside the gene matches. The CDR3 covers 16 residues. The CDR3 protein is CASSRPSGRATGELFF. CDR3 DNA: TGTGCCAGCAGCCGGCCTAGCGGGAGGGCCACCGGGGAGCTGTTTTTT.

The chain links TRBV27 to TRBJ2-1; no clear D gene. This CDR3 is built from 13 residues. Germline CDR1 and CDR2: MNHEY and SMNVEV (reference sequence). V was pared by 3 bases and J by 8 bases, with 11 bases between. CDR3 in DNA: TGTGCCAGCAGTTTGACTCCCTGGGATGAGCAGTTCTTC. As protein: CASSLTPWDEQFF.

Note on this clone: Its ends do not fully match the called genes, so a read error is possible. The chain couples TRBV5-1 to TRBJ2-2, with no clear D. Germline CDR1 is SGHRS and CDR2 is YFSETQ. CDR3 length: 15 amino acids. CDR3 amino acids: CASSLVDRNPGELFF. DNA for the CDR3: TGCGCCAGCAGCTTGGTAGATAGGAACCCCGGGGAGCTGTTTTTT.

The chain joins TRBV4-2 to TRBJ2-3; a possible D gene is TRBD2 (6 bases). CDR1 and CDR2 (germline): LGHNA, YNFKEQ. V was cut by 3 bases and J by 2 bases, with 18 bases left in between. The length of the CDR3 is 17 residues. Here the CDR3 reads CASSHSERGTFTDTQYF. The CDR3 DNA reads as TGTGCCAGCAGCCATTCTGAACGCGGGACGTTCACAGATACGCAGTATTTT.

This clone was observed once. This chain joins TRBV7-2 and TRBJ1-2; possible D gene TRBD1, 6 bases. In germline, CDR1 is SGHTA, CDR2 FQGNSA. Trimming took off 4 bases at V and 3 bases at J, with 9 bases between the two ends. The CDR3 runs 13 residues. The CDR3 reads CASSSTGYYGYTF. In DNA, the CDR3 is TGTGCCAGCAGCTCCACAGGGTACTATGGCTACACCTTC.

The chain uses TRBV6-6 and TRBJ2-2, with TRBD1 identical over 8 bases. The CDR3 loop spans 16 amino acids. Germline trimming cut 6 bases from V and 4 bases from J; bases unmatched to any gene: 10. CDR1 MNHNY and CDR2 SVGAGI come from the germline V gene (reference sequence). This CDR3 is CASSDSDRVGTGELFF. In nucleotides, the CDR3 is TGTGCCAGCAGCGACTCGGACAGGGTGGGCACCGGGGAGCTGTTTTTT.

The V and J genes are TRBV15 and TRBJ2-1; D is tentatively TRBD1 or TRBD2 (6 bases each). This CDR3 is 17 amino acids long. Germline V gene sequence: CDR1 LNHNV, CDR2 YYDKDF (reference sequence). Trimming left V 0 bases short and J 6 bases short, with 18 bases between. Here the CDR3 reads CATSREPGQGRPNEQFF. DNA of the CDR3: TGTGCCACCAGCAGAGAACCAGGGCAGGGGAGGCCCAATGAGCAGTTCTTC.

This rearrangement joins TRBV6-5 to TRBJ2-7; D unresolved. Germline CDR1 is MNHEY and CDR2 is SVGAGI. Trimming left V 4 bases short and J 2 bases short, with 9 bases between. The CDR3 length is 13 residues. The CDR3 spells CASSLGYTYEQYF. As DNA, the CDR3 is TGTGCCAGCAGTTTGGGGTACACCTACGAGCAGTACTTC.

V and J are TRBV28 and TRBJ2-5; D is possibly TRBD1 (6 bases). CDR1 and CDR2 (germline): MDHEN, SYDVKM. V lost 5 bases to trimming and J lost 4 bases, with 17 bases between them. CDR3 length: 15 residues. The CDR3 DNA is TGTGCCAGCAGTCGGATACACAGGGTTTCAGAGACCCAGTACTTC. Its translation: CASSRIHRVSETQYF. The complete variable domain, with remaining parts taken from reference TRBV28 and TRBJ2-5, reads DVKVTQSSRYLVKRTGEKVFLECVQDMDHENMFWYRQDPGLGLRLIYFSYDVKMKEKGDIPEGYSVSREKKERFSLILESASTNQTSMYLCASSRIHRVSETQYFGPGTRLLVL.

The rearrangement links TRBV5-1 to TRBJ1-4; possibly TRBD1 for D (6 bases). Germline loops: CDR1 SGHRS, CDR2 YFSETQ. This CDR3 region has 15 residues. The V end lost 4 bases, the J end lost 6 bases, and 16 bases lay between the germline ends. CDR3 residues: CASSTRTEEYEKLFF. In DNA, the CDR3 is TGCGCCAGCAGCACCCGGACAGAAGAGTATGAAAAACTGTTTTTT.

This clone was recorded only once. The V call is TRBV18, the J call TRBJ2-5; TRBD2 aligns across 11 bases. V lost 2 bases and J lost 4; bases outside the gene matches: 6. Germline V gene sequence: CDR1 KGHSH, CDR2 LQKENI. This CDR3 is 16 amino acids long. CDR3 coding DNA: TGTGCCAGCTCACCATTAGCGGGAGGGCCTACAGAGACCCAGTACTTC. This gives the protein CASSPLAGGPTETQYF.

The J gene is TRBJ2-3, the V gene TRBV15, with 7 bases identical to TRBD1. CDR1 and CDR2 from the germline V gene are LNHNV and YYDKDF (reference sequence). Losses at the gene ends were 2 bases for V and 3 bases for J; bases not matched to a gene: 8. The CDR3 spans 16 residues. The CDR3 protein is CATSRIGTEGTDTQYF. CDR3 sequence (DNA): TGTGCCACCAGCAGAATCGGGACAGAAGGGACAGATACGCAGTATTTT.

V is TRBV7-9 and J is TRBJ1-2; D call uncertain. Germline V gene sequence: CDR1 SEHNR, CDR2 FQNEAQ (reference sequence). There are 12 residues in the CDR3. V lost 1 base to trimming and J lost 8 bases, with 8 bases between them. The CDR3 protein is CASSLEGNGYTF. The DNA of the CDR3 is TGTGCCAGCAGCTTAGAGGGTAACGGCTACACCTTC.

In this sample, this clone turned up once. CDR3 residues: CASSAIGQGVETQYF. Written as DNA, the CDR3 is TGCGCCAGCAGCGCAATCGGACAGGGCGTAGAGACCCAGTACTTC. The rearrangement links TRBV5-1 to TRBJ2-5; 8 bases line up with TRBD1. J was trimmed by 4 bases and V by 4 bases; bases with no gene match: 9. Germline assignment: CDR1 SGHRS and CDR2 YFSETQ. This CDR3 comprises 15 residues.

The chain employs TRBV30 and TRBJ2-5, with TRBD1 matching 7 bases. The CDR3 runs to 16 residues. The V segment lost 2 bases and the J segment 5 bases; nucleotides outside the gene matches: 14. CDR1 and CDR2 from the germline V gene are GTSNPN and SVGIG (reference sequence). Here the CDR3 DNA reads TGTGCCTGGAGTACAAACCGGGACAGTCTTTCGGAGACCCAGTACTTC. This sequence encodes CAWSTNRDSLSETQYF.

This rearrangement joins TRBV5-1 to TRBJ2-1; D not certain. CDR3 length: 14 amino acids. The germline V and J ends were trimmed by 1 base and 5 bases, with 10 bases remaining between them. Germline lookup yields CDR1 SGHRS and CDR2 YFSETQ. CDR3 sequence (DNA): TGCGCCAGCAGCTTGACTGCTGGGAACAATGAGCAGTTCTTC. As protein: CASSLTAGNNEQFF.

The V and J genes are TRBV9 and TRBJ1-3, with TRBD1 matching 9 bases. V shed 0 bases, J shed 0 bases, and the junction held 7 bases outside the gene matches. The germline CDR1 and CDR2 sequences are SGDLS and YYNGEE. The CDR3 consists of 18 residues. This CDR3 is CASSVAPQGARSGNTIYF. DNA for the CDR3: TGTGCCAGCAGCGTAGCCCCACAGGGGGCCCGCTCTGGAAACACCATATATTTT.

V is TRBV23-1 and J is TRBJ2-7; D may match TRBD1 or TRBD2 (6 bases each). TRBV23-1 qualifies as an ORF whose function is uncertain. The CDR3 is 14 amino acids. The V and J ends lost 6 bases and 1 base respectively, with 13 bases between them. The CDR3 DNA reads as TGCGCCAGCAGATCCTGGGGGGCGTCCTACGAGCAGTACTTC. Protein: CASRSWGASYEQYF.

The genes are TRBV18 and TRBJ2-4; tentatively, D is TRBD1 (6 bases). Trimming shortened V by 0 bases and J by 0 bases, and 9 bases separated the two germline ends. The CDR3 loop spans 16 amino acids. Germline assignment: CDR1 KGHSH and CDR2 LQKENI. The CDR3 protein is CASSPPTGLAKNIQYF. The CDR3 coding sequence is TGTGCCAGCTCACCACCGACAGGACTAGCCAAAAACATTCAGTACTTC. The variable domain in full, with the rest retrieved from reference TRBV18 and TRBJ2-4, is NAGVMQNPRHLVRRRGQEARLRCSPMKGHSHVYWYRQLPEEGLKFMVYLQKENIIDESGMPKERFSAEFPKEGPSILRIQQVVRGDSAAYFCASSPPTGLAKNIQYFGAGTRLSVL.

This chain uses TRBV5-5 with TRBJ2-7; 10 bases align to TRBD1. The CDR3 is made up of 15 amino acids. Germline assignment: CDR1 SGHKS and CDR2 YYEKEE (reference sequence). J was trimmed by 6 bases and V by 4 bases; bases with no gene match: 10. The CDR3 is CASSPGQGVWGEQYF. The CDR3 DNA is TGTGCCAGCAGCCCTGGACAGGGGGTCTGGGGCGAGCAGTACTTC. Using reference TRBV5-5 and TRBJ2-7 for the parts outside the CDR3, the full variable domain is DAGVTQSPTHLIKTRGQQVTLRCSPISGHKSVSWYQQVLGQGPQFIFQYYEKEERGRGNFPDRFSARQFPNYSSELNVNALLLGDSALYLCASSPGQGVWGEQYFGPGTRLTVT.

The CDR3 sequence: CASSLSFGVSVAQNQPQHF. Written as DNA, the CDR3 is TGTGCCAGCAGCTTAAGTTTTGGGGTATCAGTGGCCCAGAATCAGCCCCAGCATTTT. The V and J genes are TRBV7-9 and TRBJ1-5, with D hard to call. V lost 2 bases and J 4 bases, leaving 24 bases between the germline ends. The CDR3 extends over 19 amino acids. The germline V gene has CDR1 SEHNR and CDR2 FQNEAQ (reference sequence).

The chain links TRBV7-6 to TRBJ2-1, with a possible D match to TRBD2 (5 bases). Germline CDR1 SGHVS, CDR2 FNYEAQ. Trimming left V 1 base short and J 8 bases short, with 15 bases between. This CDR3 comprises 15 residues. The CDR3 protein is CASSLGSSSRDEQFF. The CDR3 nucleotides read TGTGCCAGCAGCTTAGGGTCTAGCTCCCGCGATGAGCAGTTCTTC.

The chain couples TRBV12-5 to TRBJ2-1, with 13 bases fitting TRBD2. The germline V gene encodes CDR1 LGHNT and CDR2 FRNRAP. Trimming at V came to 1 base and at J to 1 base, leaving 7 bases not matched to a gene. The CDR3 spans 19 residues. CDR3 protein: CASGLATSGRAPSYNEQFF. The CDR3 DNA follows: TGTGCTAGTGGTTTGGCAACTAGCGGGAGGGCCCCATCCTACAATGAGCAGTTCTTC.